The 6 T cell receptor beta chains below all came from one sample that was sequenced in a study of T cell repertoires in cytomegalovirus infection. Antigen specificity for these receptors is unknown. TCRdb analysed the reads with MiXCR anew, one entry per CDR3 protein. The data show some 200,000 distinct CDR3 sequences, less than 50% seen once. The sequencing used CD8+ T cells from cultured PBMCs, collected from culture after CMV antigen stimulation. All receptors come from a human donor in good health (CMV status not recorded). Some clones in this sample may be carry-over from other donors' samples.

A few counts support this clonotype. The chain employs TRBV7-6 and TRBJ1-2; 9 bases align to TRBD1. After removal of 3 bases from V and 7 bases from J, the junction contained 12 bases not matched to a gene. The germline V gene encodes CDR1 SGHVS and CDR2 FNYEAQ. The CDR3 spans 16 residues. The CDR3 region has the DNA TGTGCCAGCAGCTTCGGACAGGGGCCTGGCCCGGTTGGCTACACCTTC. As protein: CASSFGQGPGPVGYTF.

This sequence joins TRBV6-8 and TRBJ2-3, with 7 nucleotides matching TRBD2. After removal of 7 bases from V and 2 bases from J, the junction contained 12 bases not matched to a gene. The CDR3 consists of 16 residues. Germline V lookup: CDR1 MNHGY, CDR2 SAAAGT. CDR3 in amino acids: CASNPFGAGFTDTQYF. In nucleotides, the CDR3 is TGTGCCAGCAACCCCTTTGGAGCGGGATTCACAGATACGCAGTATTTT.

This clonotype occurred a few times. V is TRBV19 and J is TRBJ1-1; D remains ambiguous. The CDR3 extends over 15 amino acids. CDR1 and CDR2 (germline): LNHDA, SQIVND (reference sequence). V was trimmed by 0 bases and J by 4 bases, leaving 12 bases between them. The CDR3, as DNA: TGTGCCAGTAGTATAGATACGGGGATGGGCACTGAAGCTTTCTTT. Amino acids: CASSIDTGMGTEAFF. Full variable domain (rest looked up from reference TRBV19 and TRBJ1-1): DGGITQSPKYLFRKEGQNVTLSCEQNLNHDAMYWYRQDPGQGLRLIYYSQIVNDFQKGDIAEGYSVSREKKESFPLTVTSAQKNPTAFYLCASSIDTGMGTEAFFGQGTRLTVV.

There are a few counts of this clonotype. V usage is TRBV6-1 and J usage is TRBJ2-6, with unresolved D. V shed 4 bases and J shed 4 bases, with 11 bases lying between them. CDR1 is MNHNS, CDR2 SASEGT, per germline. The CDR3 loop spans 15 amino acids. This CDR3 reads CASSARLAGANVLTF. The CDR3 nucleotides are TGTGCCAGCAGTGCCCGGCTTGCCGGGGCCAACGTCCTGACTTTC.

The gene calls are TRBV5-1 and TRBJ2-1, with D tentatively TRBD2 (6 bases). From germline, CDR1 is SGHRS and CDR2 YFSETQ. The CDR3 is made up of 14 amino acids. With 4 bases removed from V and 9 bases from J, the gap between germline ends came to 17 bases. This chain's CDR3 is CASSPKLAKLEQFF. The CDR3 DNA follows: TGCGCCAGCAGCCCGAAACTAGCTAAACTTGAGCAGTTCTTC.

This chain links TRBV20-1 with TRBJ2-7, with TRBD2 matching 10 bases. Looked up from germline, CDR1 is DFQATT and CDR2 is SNEGSKA (reference sequence). The V gene end was trimmed by 4 bases and the J gene end by 2 bases; junction bases not matched to a gene: 8. This CDR3 is built from 15 residues. Here the CDR3 reads CSATTSGDSAYEQYF. In DNA form, the CDR3 reads TGCAGTGCTACCACTAGCGGGGACTCCGCCTACGAGCAGTACTTC.